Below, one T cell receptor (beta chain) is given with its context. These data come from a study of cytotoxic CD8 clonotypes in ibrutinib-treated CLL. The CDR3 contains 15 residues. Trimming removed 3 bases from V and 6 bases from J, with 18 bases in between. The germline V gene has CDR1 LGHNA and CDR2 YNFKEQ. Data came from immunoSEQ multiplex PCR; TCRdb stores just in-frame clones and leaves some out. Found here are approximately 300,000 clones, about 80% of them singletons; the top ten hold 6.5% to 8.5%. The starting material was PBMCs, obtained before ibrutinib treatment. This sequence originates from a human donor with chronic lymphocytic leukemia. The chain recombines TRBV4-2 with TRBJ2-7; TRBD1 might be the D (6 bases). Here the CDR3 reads CASSQATGRRFEQYF. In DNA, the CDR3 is TGTGCCAGCAGCCAGGCGACAGGCCGTCGGTTCGAGCAGTACTTC.